This T cell receptor beta chain is drawn from a study of Ad26.COV2.S vaccination and SARS-CoV-2 variants. Study-level information: Donor got 5x10^10 or 1x10^11 viral particles of Ad26.COV2.S.

The sample's treatment: approximately 18 received Ad26.COV2.S at low or high dose, single or two shots; about 5 received placebo; per-sample allocation not given. Samples analyzed were those drawn on day 63 after the first vaccine or placebo injection. The vaccine antigen was prefusion-stabilized Wuhan SARS-CoV-2 spike. TCRdb's table, derived via immunoSEQ multiplex PCR, lists solely in-frame clones and lacks some. In the table there are 380,000 or so clones, 80% to 90% of which are singletons. In the case of this clone: What it binds is unknown.

Per germline, CDR1 MGHRA and CDR2 YSYEKL. The CDR3 is 18 residues long. The junction had 10 bases not matched to a gene; V was cut back by 4 bases and J by 6 bases. General study points: Once vaccination had occurred, spike-specific CD8+ and CD4+ T cell responses reportedly showed substantial breadth. Placebo and vaccine recipients had non-spike TCR breadth that was similar.

The receptor's source is a person between 18 and 60 years old who received the Ad26.COV2.S COVID-19 vaccine or a placebo. The material was peripheral blood, obtained in a trial of Ad26.COV2.S vaccine versus placebo. V is TRBV4-1 and J is TRBJ2-2, with TRBD2 matching over 14 bases. The CDR3 bases are TGCGCCAGCAGCCTATTTCCCAGACTAGCGGGAGGGCCCGGGGAGCTGTTTTTT. Protein: CASSLFPRLAGGPGELFF.